This T cell receptor beta chain was obtained from a study of cytomegalovirus exposure and HLA in healthy donors. Researchers ran the PCR with 60 Vbeta and 13 Jbeta primers. Original processing notes: In a later analysis, of approximately 81 million unique beta chains, around 11 million appeared in at least two donors. Measured with immunoSEQ multiplex PCR; TCRdb has only the in-frame clones, and not every one. The V and J calls and clone size are taken from that table; D and trimming were inferred from the DNA. The sample lists about 210,000 clones; approximately 83% were seen once. Whole-study findings and limits: It was taken for granted in presence/absence analyses that sequencing depth across donors was roughly uniform.

Between the trimmed V and J ends, which lost 5 bases and 1 base, there was a span of 8 bases. The length of the CDR3 is 13 residues. The germline CDR1 and CDR2 sequences are SGHTA and FQGTGA. About this clone itself: Its antigen is not known.

This TCR was sampled from a woman aged 45-59 years in good health and CMV-seropositive. What was sequenced was PBMCs. The J gene is TRBJ1-1, the V gene TRBV7-3; maybe TRBD1 (5 bases). CDR3 DNA: TGTGCCAGCAGCACCGACAGGAACACTGAAGCTTTCTTT. It specifies CASSTDRNTEAFF.